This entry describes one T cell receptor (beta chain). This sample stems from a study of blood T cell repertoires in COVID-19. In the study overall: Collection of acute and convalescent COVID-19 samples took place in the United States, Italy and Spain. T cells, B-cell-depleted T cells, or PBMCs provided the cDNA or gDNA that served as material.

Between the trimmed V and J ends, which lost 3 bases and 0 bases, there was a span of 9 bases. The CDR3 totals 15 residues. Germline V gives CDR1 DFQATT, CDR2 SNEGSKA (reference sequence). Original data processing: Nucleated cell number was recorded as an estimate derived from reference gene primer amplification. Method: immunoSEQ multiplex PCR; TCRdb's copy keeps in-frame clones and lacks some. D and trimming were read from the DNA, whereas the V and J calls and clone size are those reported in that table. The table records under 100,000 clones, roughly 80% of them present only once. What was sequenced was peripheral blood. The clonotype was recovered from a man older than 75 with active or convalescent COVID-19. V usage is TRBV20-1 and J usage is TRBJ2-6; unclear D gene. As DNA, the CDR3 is TGCAGTGCTAGTGAGTTCAACTCTGGGGCCAACGTCCTGACTTTC. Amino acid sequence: CSASEFNSGANVLTF.